This T cell receptor (beta chain) was sequenced for a study of T cells after posttransplantation cyclophosphamide. This related bone marrow graft donor gave peripheral blood on the day of marrow donation. Libraries were prepared by immunoSEQ multiplex PCR; TCRdb keeps only in-frame clonotypes and omits some of them. This sample includes 35,000 to 45,000 clones with no singletons; its ten biggest clones take up roughly 2.1%. Germline lookup yields CDR1 LGHNA and CDR2 YNFKEQ. The V gene lost 0 bases and the J gene lost 5 bases, with 10 bases spanning the gap. This CDR3 region has 14 residues. This clone was counted many times. As yet, its antigen is unknown. Study-wide findings and caveats: Donor CD8+ memory clones often dominated recipient blood repertoires at later times. Recipient CMV seropositivity and CMV reactivation strongly tracked TRB clonality. Blood and skin or GI T cell repertoires showed limited TRB overlap.

Sequenced sample: PBMCs. The TCR sequence derives from a man in his forties or fifties in good health, CMV-negative, and a related stem cell transplant donor. The chain combines TRBV4-2 with TRBJ2-5; D remains unclear. The CDR3 sequence: CASSQESRLETQYF. The CDR3 coding sequence is TGTGCCAGCAGCCAAGAATCGCGACTGGAGACCCAGTACTTC.